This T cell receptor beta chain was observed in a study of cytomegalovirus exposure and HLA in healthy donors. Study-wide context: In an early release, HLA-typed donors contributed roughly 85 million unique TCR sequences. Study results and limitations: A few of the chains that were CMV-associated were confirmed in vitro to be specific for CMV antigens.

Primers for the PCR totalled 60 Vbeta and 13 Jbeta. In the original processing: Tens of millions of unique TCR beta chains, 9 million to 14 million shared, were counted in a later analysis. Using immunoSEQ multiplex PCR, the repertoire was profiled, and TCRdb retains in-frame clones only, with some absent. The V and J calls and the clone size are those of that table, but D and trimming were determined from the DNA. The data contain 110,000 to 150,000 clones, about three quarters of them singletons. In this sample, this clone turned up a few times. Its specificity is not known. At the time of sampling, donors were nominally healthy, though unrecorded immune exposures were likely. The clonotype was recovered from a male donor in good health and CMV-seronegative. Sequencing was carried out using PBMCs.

CDR3 nucleotide sequence: TGTGCCAGCAGCTTGGCTGGGCTTGGAAACACCATATATTTT. Translation: CASSLAGLGNTIYF. The chain employs TRBV7-2 and TRBJ1-3; no firm D call. V lost 3 bases, J lost 3 bases, and 9 bases lay in between. Germline assignment: CDR1 SGHTA and CDR2 FQGNSA. The CDR3 has 14 amino acids.